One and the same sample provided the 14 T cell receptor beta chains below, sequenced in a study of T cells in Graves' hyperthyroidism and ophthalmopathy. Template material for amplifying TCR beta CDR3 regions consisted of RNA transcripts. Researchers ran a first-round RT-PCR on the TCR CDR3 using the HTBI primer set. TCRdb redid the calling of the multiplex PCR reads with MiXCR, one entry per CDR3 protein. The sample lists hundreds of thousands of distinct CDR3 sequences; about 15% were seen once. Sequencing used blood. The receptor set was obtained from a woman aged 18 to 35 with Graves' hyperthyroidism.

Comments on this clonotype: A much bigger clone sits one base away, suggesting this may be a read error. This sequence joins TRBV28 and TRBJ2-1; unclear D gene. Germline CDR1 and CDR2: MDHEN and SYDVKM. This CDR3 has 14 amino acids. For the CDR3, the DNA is TGTGCCAGCAGTCCTCTACGGTCCTACAATGGGCAGTTCTTC. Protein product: CASSPLRSYNGQFF.

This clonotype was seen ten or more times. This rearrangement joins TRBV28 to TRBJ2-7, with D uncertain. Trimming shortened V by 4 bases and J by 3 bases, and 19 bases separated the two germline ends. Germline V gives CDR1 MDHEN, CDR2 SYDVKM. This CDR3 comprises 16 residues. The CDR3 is CASSSPFGTTHYEQYF. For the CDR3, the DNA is TGTGCCAGCAGTTCCCCGTTCGGAACAACCCACTACGAGCAGTACTTC. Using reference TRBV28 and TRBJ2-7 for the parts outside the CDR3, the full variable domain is DVKVTQSSRYLVKRTGEKVFLECVQDMDHENMFWYRQDPGLGLRLIYFSYDVKMKEKGDIPEGYSVSREKKERFSLILESASTNQTSMYLCASSSPFGTTHYEQYFGPGTRLTVT.

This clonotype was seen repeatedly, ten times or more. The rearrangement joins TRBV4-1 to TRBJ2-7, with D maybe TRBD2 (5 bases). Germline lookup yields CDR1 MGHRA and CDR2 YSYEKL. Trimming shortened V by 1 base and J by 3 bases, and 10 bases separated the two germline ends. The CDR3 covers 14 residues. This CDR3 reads CASSQAAASYEQYF. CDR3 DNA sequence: TGCGCCAGCAGCCAAGCAGCGGCGAGCTACGAGCAGTACTTC.

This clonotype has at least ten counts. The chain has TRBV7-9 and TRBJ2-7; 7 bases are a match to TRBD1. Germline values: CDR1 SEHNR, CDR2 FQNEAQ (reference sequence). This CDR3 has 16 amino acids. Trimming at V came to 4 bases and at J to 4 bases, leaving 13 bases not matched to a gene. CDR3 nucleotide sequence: TGTGCCAGCAGCTCGACGCAACTTAGACAGGGTTACGAGCAGTACTTC. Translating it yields CASSSTQLRQGYEQYF.

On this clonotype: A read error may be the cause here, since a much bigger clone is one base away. The CDR3 coding sequence is TGTGCCAGCGGCCAAGATCTAGCGGGGATAGGCAATGAGCAGTTCTTC. This translates into CASGQDLAGIGNEQFF. The chain uses TRBV3-1 and TRBJ2-1; TRBD2 matches 9 bases. Germline loops: CDR1 LGHDT, CDR2 YNNKEL (reference sequence). The CDR3 consists of 16 residues.

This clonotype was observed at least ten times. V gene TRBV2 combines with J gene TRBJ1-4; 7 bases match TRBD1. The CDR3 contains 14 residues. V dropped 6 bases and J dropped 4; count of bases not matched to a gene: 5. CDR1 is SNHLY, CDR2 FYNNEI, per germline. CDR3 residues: CASRTTGINEKLFF. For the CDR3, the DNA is TGTGCCAGCAGGACGACAGGGATTAATGAAAAACTGTTTTTT.

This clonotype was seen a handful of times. The DNA of the CDR3 is TGTGCCAGCAGCTTAGGCGGGCGTCCCCTCCACTTT. Protein product: CASSLGGRPLHF. The J gene is TRBJ1-6, the V gene TRBV7-9; no clear D. With 1 base removed from V and 13 bases from J, the gap between germline ends came to 8 bases. Germline V gives CDR1 SEHNR, CDR2 FQNEAQ (reference sequence). The length of the CDR3 is 12 residues.

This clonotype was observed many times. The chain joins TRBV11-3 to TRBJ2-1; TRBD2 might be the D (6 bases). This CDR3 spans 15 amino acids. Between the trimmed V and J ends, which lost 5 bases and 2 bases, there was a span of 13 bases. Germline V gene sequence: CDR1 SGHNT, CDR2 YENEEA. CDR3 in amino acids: CASSPAAGPYNEQFF. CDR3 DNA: TGTGCCAGCAGCCCGGCGGCGGGGCCCTACAATGAGCAGTTCTTC.

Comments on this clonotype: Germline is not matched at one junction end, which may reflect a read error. CDR3 nucleotides: TGTGCCAGCAGTGCCGACCTACCTACTGGAAGCACCATATATTTT. Residues: CASSADLPTGSTIYF. J is TRBJ1-3 and V is TRBV2; D unresolved. Germline V gene sequence: CDR1 SNHLY, CDR2 FYNNEI. This CDR3 has 15 residues.

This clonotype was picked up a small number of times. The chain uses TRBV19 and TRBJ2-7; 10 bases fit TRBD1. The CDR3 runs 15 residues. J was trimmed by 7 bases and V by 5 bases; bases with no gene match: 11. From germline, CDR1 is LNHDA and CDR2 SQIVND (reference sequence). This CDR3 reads CASSVPGQGIREQYF. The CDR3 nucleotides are TGTGCCAGTAGTGTCCCGGGACAGGGGATTCGGGAGCAGTACTTC.

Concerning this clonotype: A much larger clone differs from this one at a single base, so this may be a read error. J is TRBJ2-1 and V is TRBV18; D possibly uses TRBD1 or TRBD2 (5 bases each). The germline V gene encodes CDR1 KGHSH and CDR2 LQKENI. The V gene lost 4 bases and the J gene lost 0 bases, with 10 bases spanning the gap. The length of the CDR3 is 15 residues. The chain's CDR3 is CASSQGECSYNEQFF. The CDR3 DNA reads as TGTGCCAGCTCACAAGGGGAGTGCTCCTACAATGAGCAGTTCTTC.

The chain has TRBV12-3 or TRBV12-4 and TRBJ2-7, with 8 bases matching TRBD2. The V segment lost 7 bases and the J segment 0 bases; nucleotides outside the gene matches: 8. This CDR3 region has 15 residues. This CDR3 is CASTPGGGISYEQYF. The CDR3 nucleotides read TGTGCCAGCACTCCCGGGGGGGGGATCTCCTACGAGCAGTACTTC.

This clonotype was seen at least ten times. CDR3 residues: CASSPGQLAPPDYGYTF. The CDR3 DNA reads as TGTGCCAGCAGTCCGGGACAGCTAGCTCCTCCCGACTATGGCTACACCTTC. J is TRBJ1-2 and V is TRBV6-1; 7 positions agree with TRBD1. Germline V gene lookup returns CDR1 MNHNS and CDR2 SASEGT. J was trimmed by 3 bases and V by 5 bases; bases with no gene match: 15. The CDR3 runs to 17 residues.

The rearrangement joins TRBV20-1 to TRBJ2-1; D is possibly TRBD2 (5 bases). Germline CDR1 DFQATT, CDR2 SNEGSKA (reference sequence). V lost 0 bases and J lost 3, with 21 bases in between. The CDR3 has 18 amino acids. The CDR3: CSARDLEPGSRRYNEQFF. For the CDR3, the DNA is TGCAGTGCTAGAGATCTGGAGCCGGGGAGCAGGCGCTACAATGAGCAGTTCTTC.